Sequencing of this T cell receptor beta chain was carried out in a study of regulatory T cells in long-lasting Graves disease (dated by TCRdb to the early 2020s). Regarding the complete study: Persistent Graves' disease was defined as antithyroid drug treatment for over 5 years with persistently positive TSH receptor autoantibodies. This study used TCR sequencing and RNA sequencing of peripheral blood to compare persistent Graves' disease patients against newly diagnosed Graves' disease patients. The study was registered as a clinical trial and conducted in China. A total of around 35 samples were covered by TCR sequencing, comprising around 13 persistent and around 20 newly diagnosed Graves' disease patients. Persistent Graves' disease patients in the clinical cohort had taken antithyroid drugs for roughly 10 years on average. What the authors observed across the whole study: The authors noted that the small sample size was a limitation that may lower accuracy. Sequencing and analysis were limited to the TCR beta chain. Patients with persistent disease shared more public clonotypes (fewer than 3,000) than newly diagnosed patients did (more than 900). Peripheral blood alone was examined, since thyroid tissue, which constituted the primary lesion, could not be accessed. Lower TCR Shannon entropy and fewer highly expanded clones were observed in persistent Graves' disease patients than in newly diagnosed patients, which suggested clonal expansion.

Receptor amplification or capture employed multiplex PCR. The sequencer listed for this sample is Illumina HiSeq 4000. TCR beta libraries were built with iRepertoire HTBI primers and Arm-PCR amplification of CDR3 regions. Gel purification was performed on PCR products prior to sequencing. As for how the authors treated the data: A total of roughly 67 TRBV and more than twelve TRBJ segments were identified across samples and were used for gene usage analysis of CDR3 amino acid clonotypes. COPE and FqMerger were used to merge the filtered high-quality paired reads into contigs. Contigs were aligned with BLAST to IMGT TRBV, TRBD and TRBJ reference genes, and CDR3 was defined per IMGT. Any clonotype with a frequency above 0.1% was classified as a highly expanded clone. Repertoire diversity was measured by Shannon entropy, and V-J evenness by the Gini coefficient. A clonotype was considered public if more than one individual shared it. TCRdb reanalyzed the raw reads on its own, using fastp at Q25 for trimming and MiXCR for clone calling, and kept in-frame beta chains. Rows with one shared CDR3 protein collapse into an entry with the most common genes and DNA. None of the V and J calls come from the authors' own analysis; TCRdb made them. The sample table records hundreds of thousands of distinct CDR3 sequences; 30% of these occur just once. The ten largest account for 40% to 50% of the sample.

A note on this clonotype: Its target antigen remains unknown. No base qualities exist here, and no much larger clone lies one base off it.

Taken with the paper, the label for time point translates to: persistent/refractory GD, antithyroid drugs over 5 years with positive TRAb. For both TCR sequencing and RNA sequencing, RNA was extracted from PBMCs using TRIzol. The diagnosis of Graves' disease was made according to American Thyroid Association guidelines. The patients came from an endocrinology department in Xi'an, China. Each patient gave roughly 10 milliliters of peripheral blood, collected in an EDTA anticoagulant tube. PBMCs were isolated by Ficoll Paque Plus density gradient separation without further T cell sorting. An Agilent 2100 Bioanalyzer and agarose gel were used to check RNA quality, while a NanoDrop 2000 measured RNA concentration. This receptor was identified in a female donor with Graves disease. Material: peripheral blood mononuclear cells (PBMCs), obtained when the disease was refractory, from a patient treated with antithyroid drugs.

CDR3 region: CASKTSGRGNEQFF. The nucleotides are TGTGCCAGCAAAACTAGCGGGAGAGGGAATGAGCAGTTCTTC. Recombination joined TRBV6-1 with TRBJ2-1; 11 junctional bases match TRBD2. Taken from the germline V gene, the CDR1 and CDR2 loops are MNHNS and SASEGT. The V end gives up 7 bases and the J end 7 bases, leaving 6 bases in the junction not matched to a gene. There are 14 amino acids in the CDR3, from cysteine to phenylalanine inclusive. The only DNA kept is the CDR3, 42 bases in frame from the first base.